This T cell receptor (beta chain) was sequenced during a study of cytomegalovirus exposure and HLA in healthy donors. Study-wide findings and caveats: Per a prior analysis, the majority of TCR beta V segments were productive roughly 87% or roughly 30% of the time. Accurate predictions that matched the HLA-A and HLA-B alleles of most subjects were reportedly made from TCR beta sequences. Presence/absence analyses assumed roughly uniform sequencing depth across donors.

About this clone itself: Its antigen is as yet unknown.

PCR employed 60 Vbeta and 13 Jbeta primers. TCRdb's table, derived via immunoSEQ multiplex PCR, lists solely in-frame clones and lacks some. This table holds roughly 180,000 clones, about 9% found once. Donors were nominally healthy when sampled, though unrecorded immune exposures were likely. Per the germline V gene, CDR1 is SNHLY and CDR2 is FYNNEI. V trimming: 5 bases; J trimming: 6 bases; junction bases outside the gene matches: 5. The CDR3 loop spans 14 amino acids. This chain joins TRBV2 and TRBJ2-2; TRBD2 matches 8 bases. This clonotype originated in a woman aged 30 to 39 in good health and CMV-seropositive. What was sequenced was PBMCs. The CDR3 sequence: CASSSGSKSGELFF. DNA for the CDR3: TGTGCCAGCAGTAGCGGGAGTAAGTCCGGGGAGCTGTTTTTT.